These T cell receptor beta chains were read from a single sample in a study of cytomegalovirus exposure and HLA in healthy donors. Using immunoSEQ multiplex PCR, the repertoire was profiled, and TCRdb retains in-frame clones only, with some absent. The data contain approximately 130,000 clones, 70% to 75% of them singletons. The specimen sequenced was PBMCs. All receptors come from a man aged 25 to 45 in good health and CMV-seronegative. Each CDR3 is given with its conserved first and last residue. The D gene is left open where the match is weak. The listing skips clone size in some rows; elsewhere it reads once, few, many or a size class.

TRBJ1-2,NA,TRBV19,NA,TGTGCCAGTAGTGTTTACAGGTTCTCTAACTATGGCTACACCTTC,CASSVYRFSNYGYTF
TRBJ2-5,NA,TRBV28,NA,TGTGCCAGCAGTTTACCACAAACAGGAGAGACCCAGTACTTC,CASSLPQTGETQYF
TRBJ2-7,NA,TRBV10-3,TRBD2,TGTGCCATCAGTGGGGGTGCGGGAGGCTACGAGCAGTACTTC,CAISGGAGGYEQYF
TRBJ2-7,NA,TRBV7-2,NA,TGTGCCAGCAGCTTAGAACCGAGCTCCTACGAGCAGTACTTC,CASSLEPSSYEQYF
TRBJ2-3,NA,TRBV5-4,NA,TGTGCCAGCAGCCTAAGCGGGTCTCCAGATACGCAGTATTTT,CASSLSGSPDTQYF
TRBJ1-4,NA,TRBV7-9,NA,TGTGCCAGCAGCGGACGAAACACCGGGAACCTGGATGAAAAACTGTTTTTT,CASSGRNTGNLDEKLFF
TRBJ1-2,NA,TRBV10-3,NA,TGTGCCATCTCGAGGGATTCGGACTATGGCTACACCTTC,CAISRDSDYGYTF
TRBJ1-5,NA,TRBV27,NA,TGTGCCAGCAGTTTCACCCCTGTCGTCGGTCAGCCCCAGCATTTT,CASSFTPVVGQPQHF
TRBJ1-1,NA,TRBV28,NA,TGTGCCAGCAGCTTACCCCACAGTGAACAAGGTGAAGCTTTCTTT,CASSLPHSEQGEAFF
TRBJ1-2,NA,TRBV5-1,NA,TGCGCCAGCAGCTTGGAAGTTTCAAGAACGGCTAACTATGGCTACACCTTC,CASSLEVSRTANYGYTF
TRBJ1-4,NA,TRBV30,NA,TGTGCCTGGACGACAGCAACTAATGAAAAACTGTTTTTT,CAWTTATNEKLFF
TRBJ1-2,once,TRBV18,TRBD1,TGTGCCAGCTCGCCCGACTCACAGGGGGGAGGCTACACCTTC,CASSPDSQGGGYTF
TRBJ1-2,NA,TRBV28,TRBD1,TGTGCCAGCAGTACCCGACGGGAACGGACAGGGGGAGGCTATGGCTACACCTTC,CASSTRRERTGGGYGYTF
TRBJ2-2,NA,TRBV11-1,NA,TGTGCCAGCAGCCCCTTCTTCGGGGAGCTGTTTTTT,CASSPFFGELFF
TRBJ1-5,NA,TRBV28,TRBD1,TGTGCCAGCAGACCCGGGACAGACTATCAGCCCCAGCATTTT,CASRPGTDYQPQHF